These 20 T cell receptor beta chains were sequenced from one sample in a study of memory CD4+ T cells and cytomegalovirus serostatus. Generated by immunoSEQ multiplex PCR, the TCRdb table keeps only in-frame clones and is missing some. The sample consists of under 55,000 clones, approximately 82% of them appearing once. Single viable CD3+CD4+CD8-CD45RO+ cells were sorted as the memory CD4+ T cells. What was sequenced was memory CD4+ T cells from blood. These receptors were collected from an adult in good health and CMV-seropositive.

The chain combines TRBV4-3 with TRBJ2-3; 8 positions match TRBD2. V was pared by 6 bases and J by 6 bases, with 11 bases of the junction left unmatched. CDR3 length equals 15 residues. Germline lookup yields CDR1 LGHNA and CDR2 YSLEER. CDR3 protein: CASSLQAGASDTQYF. In DNA, the CDR3 is TGCGCCAGCAGTCTACAAGCGGGAGCTTCGGATACGCAGTATTTT.

This sequence joins TRBV4-1 and TRBJ1-5; a possible D gene is TRBD1 (6 bases). V lost 7 bases, J lost 3 bases, and 13 bases lay in between. The CDR3 spans 14 residues. Germline CDR1 and CDR2: MGHRA and YSYEKL. The CDR3 region has the DNA TGCGCCAGCAACCCCCGGGACACCAATCAGCCCCAGCATTTT. This encodes CASNPRDTNQPQHF.

The chain joins TRBV7-9 to TRBJ2-3; 7 bases match TRBD1. CDR1 and CDR2 from the germline V gene are SEHNR and FQNEAQ (reference sequence). V gave up 5 bases and J gave up 2 bases; unmatched junction bases: 7. The CDR3 is 15 amino acids. The CDR3, as DNA: TGTGCCAGCAGCACCCTGGACAGGCTCACAGATACGCAGTATTTT. Translation: CASSTLDRLTDTQYF.

In DNA form, the CDR3 reads TGCGCCAGCAGGAAGGGGGCCGGCACCGGGGAGCTGTTTTTT. The encoded protein is CASRKGAGTGELFF. The chain joins TRBV5-1 to TRBJ2-2, with 7 bases fitting TRBD1. This CDR3 has 14 residues. With 5 bases clipped from V and 4 bases from J, the junction kept 5 bases outside the gene matches. The germline CDR1 and CDR2 sequences are SGHRS and YFSETQ.

The chain has TRBV30 and TRBJ2-7, with 7 bases fitting TRBD1. Trimming removed 5 bases from V and 6 bases from J; junction bases left unmatched: 7. This CDR3 contains 12 residues. Germline values: CDR1 GTSNPN, CDR2 SVGIG (reference sequence). The CDR3 DNA is TGTGCCTGGTCGACAGGGAGCTCCGAGCAGTACTTC. Its translation: CAWSTGSSEQYF.

The chain joins TRBV2 to TRBJ1-5, with TRBD1 matching over 7 bases. The CDR3 length is 15 residues. V dropped 6 bases and J dropped 6; count of bases not matched to a gene: 11. CDR1 SNHLY and CDR2 FYNNEI come from the germline V gene. CDR3 nucleotides: TGTGCCAGCAGGGACCAGGGGGTTCGGGGTCAGCCCCAGCATTTT. This sequence encodes CASRDQGVRGQPQHF.

V gene TRBV28 combines with J gene TRBJ2-6; TRBD1 matches at 10 bases. From germline, CDR1 is MDHEN and CDR2 SYDVKM. The CDR3 totals 21 residues. The trim removed 3 bases at V and 0 bases at J, leaving 14 bases unmatched. CDR3 sequence: CASSFRRSGTGVFSGANVLTF. The CDR3 nucleotides are TGTGCCAGCAGTTTTCGTCGCTCCGGGACAGGGGTTTTCTCTGGGGCCAACGTCCTGACTTTC.

The rearrangement links TRBV4-1 to TRBJ2-1; D ambiguous. Germline loops: CDR1 MGHRA, CDR2 YSYEKL. With 3 bases removed from V and 3 bases from J, the gap between germline ends came to 12 bases. The length of the CDR3 is 15 residues. CDR3 in amino acids: CASSQAHRRYNEQFF. In DNA form, the CDR3 reads TGCGCCAGCAGCCAGGCACACCGACGCTACAATGAGCAGTTCTTC.

The chain couples TRBV19 to TRBJ1-1, with 8 bases that match TRBD1. Germline V CDR1 and CDR2: LNHDA, SQIVND (reference sequence). This CDR3 has 13 residues. The J segment lost 5 bases and the V segment lost 6 bases, leaving 5 bases of the junction unmatched. Here the CDR3 DNA reads TGTGCCAGTAGGAACAGGGGGGGAACTGAAGCTTTCTTT. Protein product: CASRNRGGTEAFF. The full variable domain, with the rest looked up from reference TRBV19 and TRBJ1-1, is DGGITQSPKYLFRKEGQNVTLSCEQNLNHDAMYWYRQDPGQGLRLIYYSQIVNDFQKGDIAEGYSVSREKKESFPLTVTSAQKNPTAFYLCASRNRGGTEAFFGQGTRLTVV.

This sequence joins TRBV2 and TRBJ2-7; D is tentatively TRBD1 or TRBD2 (5 bases each). The CDR3 totals 15 residues. V lost 3 bases and J lost 2, with 14 bases in between. The germline V gene has CDR1 SNHLY and CDR2 FYNNEI. Here the CDR3 DNA reads TGTGCCAGCAGTGATGCCGGGGCAGAAACCTACGAGCAGTACTTC. Translating it yields CASSDAGAETYEQYF.

The chain recombines TRBV5-1 with TRBJ2-5; unclear D gene. V lost 5 bases to trimming and J lost 0 bases, with 5 bases between them. The CDR3 totals 12 residues. In germline, CDR1 is SGHRS, CDR2 YFSETQ. DNA of the CDR3: TGCGCCAGCAGGCGGTACCAAGAGACCCAGTACTTC. Protein: CASRRYQETQYF.

There are a few counts of this clone. The chain is built from TRBV11-2 and TRBJ2-7; D possibly corresponds to TRBD1 (5 bases). The V gene lost 1 base and the J gene lost 0 bases, with 13 bases spanning the gap. The CDR3 totals 16 residues. Germline lookup yields CDR1 SGHAT and CDR2 FQNNGV. This CDR3 is CASSLVEWGASYEQYF. CDR3 nucleotides: TGTGCCAGCAGCTTAGTGGAATGGGGCGCCTCCTACGAGCAGTACTTC.

The chain links TRBV7-2 to TRBJ2-5; D is ambiguous. The germline V gene has CDR1 SGHTA and CDR2 FQGNSA. Trimming stripped 5 bases from V and 4 bases from J, with 5 bases between. This CDR3 spans 11 amino acids. DNA of the CDR3: TGTGCCAGCAGCGCGAGAGAGACCCAGTACTTC. Translated, it gives CASSARETQYF.

This sequence joins TRBV6-1 and TRBJ2-5, with TRBD2 as a possible D gene (5 bases). From germline, CDR1 is MNHNS and CDR2 SASEGT. With 2 bases removed from V and 7 bases from J, the gap between germline ends came to 8 bases. This CDR3 has 12 residues. The CDR3 here is CASSELRGTQYF. The CDR3 region has the DNA TGTGCCAGCAGTGAACTTCGGGGGACCCAGTACTTC.

This chain joins TRBV4-1 and TRBJ2-4; 13 bases fit TRBD2. Looked up from germline, CDR1 is MGHRA and CDR2 is YSYEKL. The CDR3 extends over 18 amino acids. With V trimmed by 1 base and J by 0 bases, 3 bases remained unmatched. CDR3 region: CASSQGGLAGVAKNIQYF. CDR3 bases: TGCGCCAGCAGCCAAGGCGGACTAGCGGGAGTAGCCAAAAACATTCAGTACTTC.

The rearrangement joins TRBV11-3 to TRBJ2-1; maybe TRBD2 (6 bases). This CDR3 is built from 15 residues. Deletions cut 5 bases from V and 1 base from J, with 12 bases between. CDR1 SGHNT and CDR2 YENEEA come from the germline V gene. CDR3: CASSPGGMSYNEQFF. The CDR3, as DNA: TGTGCCAGCAGCCCGGGCGGGATGTCCTACAATGAGCAGTTCTTC.

V and J are TRBV2 and TRBJ1-5, with D perhaps matching TRBD1 (5 bases). The germline V gene has CDR1 SNHLY and CDR2 FYNNEI. CDR3 length: 15 amino acids. V gave up 5 bases and J gave up 1 base, with 12 bases separating them. Written as DNA, the CDR3 is TGTGCCAGCAGTTTCGGGGGGAGGAGCAATCAGCCCCAGCATTTT. Translating gives CASSFGGRSNQPQHF. Based on the CDR3 plus reference TRBV2 and TRBJ1-5, the full variable domain is EPEVTQTPSHQVTQMGQEVILRCVPISNHLYFYWYRQILGQKVEFLVSFYNNEISEKSEIFDDQFSVERPDGSNFTLKIRSTKLEDSAMYFCASSFGGRSNQPQHFGDGTRLSIL.

This chain joins TRBV5-8 and TRBJ2-3; TRBD2 matches 9 bases. Trimming took 2 bases from V and 1 from J; bases not matched to a gene: 2. The V gene's germline CDR1 is SGHTS and CDR2 YDEGEE. The CDR3 length is 15 residues. CDR3 sequence (DNA): TGTGCCAGCAGCTTTGTAGCGGGGGGCACAGATACGCAGTATTTT. This gives the protein CASSFVAGGTDTQYF.

The CDR3 region is CASSFQLGEGNTIYF. The CDR3 DNA sequence: TGTGCCAGTAGTTTCCAACTAGGGGAAGGAAACACCATATATTTT. The V call is TRBV19, the J call TRBJ1-3; D possibly corresponds to TRBD1 (5 bases). The CDR3 has 15 amino acids. V was cut by 5 bases and J by 4 bases, with 15 bases left in between. From germline, CDR1 is LNHDA and CDR2 SQIVND (reference sequence).

V usage is TRBV29-1 and J usage is TRBJ2-7; tentative D call: TRBD2 (6 bases). CDR3 length equals 12 residues. Trimming took off 6 bases at V and 0 bases at J, with 9 bases between the two ends. Germline V CDR1 and CDR2: SQVTM, ANQGSEA. The CDR3 sequence: CSVAGSSYEQYF. The CDR3 DNA is TGCAGCGTCGCCGGGAGCTCCTACGAGCAGTACTTC.